At least ten counts were recorded for the clone carrying this TCR beta chain. What it binds is not known. A 5'RACE template-switching step, the method used to make TCR cDNA, added a universal primer site and UMIs. TCRdb recomputed calls from the 5' RACE reads with MiXCR, one row per CDR3 protein. The repertoire includes 300,000 to 350,000 distinct CDR3 sequences, 3.5% to 4.5% of them detected once, and 15% to 20% sits in the top ten. The data stem from a study of T cells after yellow fever vaccination. As for the study in general: Researchers used SMART-Seq v4 Ultra Low Input to prepare fractions that had low cell numbers. General study results and limits: At approximately 95% for CD4 and 75% to 90% for CD8, most primary-vaccination clones showed up again after the booster.

V gave up 3 bases and J gave up 0 bases, with 9 bases separating them. Germline values: CDR1 SGHTA, CDR2 FQGNSA. The CDR3 loop spans 16 amino acids. J is TRBJ1-6 and V is TRBV7-2; D is undetermined. This receptor was taken from a young man who received the YFV17D yellow fever vaccine. This specimen was PBMCs, taken 15 days after the yellow fever booster vaccination. CDR3 amino acids: CASSFTTSSYNSPLHF. The CDR3 DNA follows: TGTGCCAGCAGCTTTACGACCAGCTCCTATAATTCACCCCTCCACTTT.